The 20 T cell receptor beta chains reported below all come from one sample, sequenced in a study of cytomegalovirus exposure and HLA in healthy donors. The PCR employed 60 Vbeta primers together with 13 Jbeta primers. The repertoire was sequenced with immunoSEQ multiplex PCR; TCRdb's copy has only in-frame clones and lacks some. The table lists 70,000 or so clones, approximately 68% of them singletons, with 11% in the top ten. The sample taken for sequencing was PBMCs. These receptors were collected from a woman younger than 45 in good health and CMV-seronegative.

The V call is TRBV7-9, the J call TRBJ1-4; D is perhaps TRBD1 (6 bases). Germline CDR1 SEHNR, CDR2 FQNEAQ (reference sequence). Trimming left V 7 bases short and J 5 bases short, with 20 bases between. The CDR3 length is 16 residues. The CDR3 protein is CASTSPYKGGNEKLFF. The DNA for the CDR3 is TGTGCCAGCACCTCCCCCTACAAGGGGGGGAATGAAAAACTGTTTTTT.

The CDR3 sequence: CASSEGHTQETQYF. The CDR3 DNA reads as TGTGCCAGCAGCGAAGGACACACACAAGAGACCCAGTACTTC. This chain joins TRBV9 and TRBJ2-5; perhaps TRBD1 as D (5 bases). The CDR3 sequence is 14 residues long. CDR1 is SGDLS and CDR2 is YYNGEE in the germline V gene. With 3 bases removed from V and 2 bases from J, the gap between germline ends came to 11 bases.

The V and J genes are TRBV4-2 and TRBJ2-7; 7 nucleotides align to TRBD1. V gave up 1 base and J gave up 4 bases; unmatched junction bases: 7. This CDR3 is built from 15 residues. CDR1 is LGHNA and CDR2 is YNFKEQ in the germline V gene. In nucleotides, the CDR3 is TGTGCCAGCAGCCAAGGTGAGGGACAGCCGTACGAGCAGTACTTC. It yields the protein CASSQGEGQPYEQYF.

The rearrangement uses TRBV4-1 and TRBJ2-5; possible D gene TRBD1, 6 bases. The CDR3 is 16 amino acids. Trimming pared 10 bases from V and 1 base from J, leaving 22 bases between. Germline V gene lookup returns CDR1 MGHRA and CDR2 YSYEKL. CDR3 in amino acids: CATADLGQTAQETQYF. The CDR3 coding sequence is TGCGCCACCGCCGACCTAGGACAGACGGCCCAAGAGACCCAGTACTTC.

The CDR3 sequence: CASSIGLVFGGTPEAFF. CDR3 nucleotide sequence: TGTGCCAGTAGTATAGGTTTAGTTTTTGGGGGGACTCCTGAAGCTTTCTTT. The chain combines TRBV19 with TRBJ1-1; D possibly corresponds to TRBD1 (5 bases). V gave up 1 base and J gave up 6 bases, with 21 bases separating them. CDR3 size: 17 residues. Germline lookup yields CDR1 LNHDA and CDR2 SQIVND (reference sequence). Complete variable domain (other parts from reference TRBV19 and TRBJ1-1): DGGITQSPKYLFRKEGQNVTLSCEQNLNHDAMYWYRQDPGQGLRLIYYSQIVNDFQKGDIAEGYSVSREKKESFPLTVTSAQKNPTAFYLCASSIGLVFGGTPEAFFGQGTRLTVV.

This clone occurred a few times. The gene calls are TRBV5-4 and TRBJ2-7; 9 bases agree with TRBD1. Trimming took 0 bases from V and 2 from J; bases not matched to a gene: 6. The CDR3 is made up of 16 amino acids. The germline gives CDR1 SGHNT, CDR2 YYREEE (reference sequence). This CDR3 reads CASSLGIRQGAYEQYF. The CDR3 DNA reads as TGTGCCAGCAGCTTGGGGATCCGACAGGGGGCCTACGAGCAGTACTTC.

The J gene is TRBJ2-1, the V gene TRBV9; TRBD2 agrees at 10 bases. From germline, CDR1 is SGDLS and CDR2 YYNGEE. The CDR3 contains 15 residues. V was clipped by 0 bases and J by 7 bases; unmatched bases: 4. CDR3 residues: CASSVEGLAVNEQFF. CDR3 sequence (DNA): TGTGCCAGCAGCGTAGAAGGACTAGCGGTTAATGAGCAGTTCTTC. The full variable domain, with the rest looked up from reference TRBV9 and TRBJ2-1, is DSGVTQTPKHLITATGQRVTLRCSPRSGDLSVYWYQQSLDQGLQFLIQYYNGEERAKGNILERFSAQQFPDLHSELNLSSLELGDSALYFCASSVEGLAVNEQFFGPGTRLTVL.

V and J are TRBV7-6 and TRBJ2-1, with 8 bases identical to TRBD2. Trimming removed 4 bases from V and 8 bases from J; junction bases left unmatched: 10. In germline, CDR1 is SGHVS, CDR2 FNYEAQ. The CDR3 sequence is 15 residues long. As DNA, the CDR3 is TGTGCCAGCAGCTCGACCGGACTAGCCCTCGATGAGCAGTTCTTC. It translates to CASSSTGLALDEQFF.

The V gene is TRBV5-6, the J gene TRBJ2-7; maybe TRBD1 (5 bases). Germline V gene sequence: CDR1 SGHDT, CDR2 YYEEEE. The CDR3 contains 15 residues. V shed 3 bases and J shed 2 bases, with 15 bases lying between them. As DNA, the CDR3 is TGTGCCAGCAGCTATCAGACAAGGGGAACCTACGAGCAGTACTTC. It yields the protein CASSYQTRGTYEQYF.

This chain connects TRBV7-2 to TRBJ2-2, with 10 bases fitting TRBD1. V shed 4 bases and J 6 bases; nucleotides not matched to a gene: 5. Germline-derived CDR1 and CDR2 are SGHTA and FQGNSA. The CDR3 is 15 residues long. CDR3 nucleotide sequence: TGTGCCAGCAGCTCCCGGGACAGGGGTCCCGGGGAGCTGTTTTTT. This codes for CASSSRDRGPGELFF.

This clone has only a few counts. The chain joins TRBV10-1 to TRBJ1-1; possibly TRBD1 for D (6 bases). The CDR3 sequence is 13 residues long. Deletions cut 3 bases from V and 8 bases from J, with 13 bases between. Germline V CDR1 and CDR2: WNHNN, SYGVQD (reference sequence). CDR3 protein: CASSDRQDIEAFF. Written as DNA, the CDR3 is TGCGCCAGCAGTGACCGACAGGATATCGAAGCTTTCTTT.

This clone was observed a handful of times. This rearrangement joins TRBV18 to TRBJ2-5, with 7 bases identical to TRBD1. Trimming removed 3 bases from V and 5 bases from J; junction bases left unmatched: 15. CDR3 length: 17 residues. Germline V CDR1 and CDR2: KGHSH, LQKENI. The CDR3 DNA is TGTGCCAGCTCACCGTATCCGACAGGGTCCAGCAAGGAGACCCAGTACTTC. It is translated as CASSPYPTGSSKETQYF. Full variable domain (rest looked up from reference TRBV18 and TRBJ2-5): NAGVMQNPRHLVRRRGQEARLRCSPMKGHSHVYWYRQLPEEGLKFMVYLQKENIIDESGMPKERFSAEFPKEGPSILRIQQVVRGDSAAYFCASSPYPTGSSKETQYFGPGTRLLVL.

This sequence joins TRBV27 and TRBJ1-5; D not certain. CDR3 length equals 16 residues. Trimming left V 5 bases short and J 0 bases short, with 14 bases between. The germline CDR1 and CDR2 sequences are MNHEY and SMNVEV (reference sequence). The CDR3 sequence is CASSQAGSYSNQPQHF. DNA for the CDR3: TGTGCCAGCAGTCAAGCCGGGTCCTATAGCAATCAGCCCCAGCATTTT.

Worth noting for this clone: In the same sample, other DNA sequences code for this CDR3. This rearrangement joins TRBV6-1 to TRBJ1-1; no clear D gene. Trimming shortened V by 2 bases and J by 4 bases, and 8 bases separated the two germline ends. The CDR3 spans 13 residues. CDR1 and CDR2 (germline): MNHNS, SASEGT. The CDR3 sequence: CASSETGFTEAFF. The CDR3, as DNA: TGTGCCAGCAGTGAAACGGGGTTCACTGAAGCTTTCTTT.

The chain combines TRBV7-8 with TRBJ2-5; D gene unclear. CDR3 size: 11 residues. CDR1 is SGHVS and CDR2 is FQNEAQ in the germline V gene. The V gene lost 5 bases and the J gene lost 3 bases, with 4 bases spanning the gap. The CDR3 protein is CASSIKETQYF. Written as DNA, the CDR3 is TGTGCCAGCAGCATCAAAGAGACCCAGTACTTC.

This clone was seen only once. The chain combines TRBV6-1 with TRBJ2-3, with 11 nucleotides matching TRBD2. Germline V gene sequence: CDR1 MNHNS, CDR2 SASEGT. With V trimmed by 0 bases and J by 6 bases, 5 bases remained unmatched. This CDR3 contains 16 residues. The CDR3 region has the DNA TGTGCCAGCAGTGAAGCGCGACTAGCGGGGTCTGATACGCAGTATTTT. Amino acid sequence: CASSEARLAGSDTQYF.

This clone was recorded a few times. The V gene is TRBV5-1, the J gene TRBJ2-2; 9 bases fit TRBD1. The CDR3 extends over 15 amino acids. V shed 3 bases and J 6 bases; nucleotides not matched to a gene: 6. CDR1 and CDR2 from the germline V gene are SGHRS and YFSETQ. Here the CDR3 DNA reads TGCGCCAGCAGCTCGGGACAGGGTTTGGCCGGGGAGCTGTTTTTT. Translation: CASSSGQGLAGELFF. Complete variable domain (other parts from reference TRBV5-1 and TRBJ2-2): KAGVTQTPRYLIKTRGQQVTLSCSPISGHRSVSWYQQTPGQGLQFLFEYFSETQRNKGNFPGRFSGRQFSNSRSEMNVSTLELGDSALYLCASSSGQGLAGELFFGEGSRLTVL.

The J gene is TRBJ1-6, the V gene TRBV9, with 7 nucleotides matching TRBD1. CDR1 is SGDLS, CDR2 YYNGEE, per germline. The CDR3 contains 16 residues. V shed 3 bases and J 8 bases; nucleotides not matched to a gene: 11. CDR3 in DNA: TGTGCCAGCAGCGACAGGGGAATAATTCGAGATTCACCCCTCCACTTT. It yields the protein CASSDRGIIRDSPLHF.

The rearrangement links TRBV5-1 to TRBJ1-2; TRBD1 matches 7 bases. CDR3 size: 14 residues. Trimming at V came to 4 bases and at J to 1 base, leaving 4 bases not matched to a gene. Germline CDR1 reads SGHRS; CDR2 reads YFSETQ. In DNA form, the CDR3 reads TGCGCCAGCAGCGGGGACAGCTTTAACTATGGCTACACCTTC. This gives the protein CASSGDSFNYGYTF.

The genes are TRBV4-3 and TRBJ1-2, with D possibly being TRBD1 (5 bases). Trimming shortened V by 0 bases and J by 4 bases, and 15 bases separated the two germline ends. CDR3 size: 16 residues. CDR1 and CDR2 from the germline V gene are LGHNA and YSLEER. The DNA of the CDR3 is TGCGCCAGCAGCCAAGATCTTGGCAGGGAGGTCTATGGCTACACCTTC. It translates to CASSQDLGREVYGYTF.